In this sample, the clone carrying this T cell receptor (beta chain) turned up a few times. Its antigen remains unidentified. These data are taken from a study of T cell responses to AZD1222 COVID-19 vaccine. Regarding the study as a whole: Across spike, vaccine-associated CD4 TCRs were found, dominant at 160-218 and 743-854. White British ancestry dominated among donors, who included more females, and clonal diversity was possibly underestimated.

The length of the CDR3 is 14 residues. V gave up 4 bases and J gave up 4 bases, with 13 bases separating them. Looked up from germline, CDR1 is LGHNA and CDR2 is YNFKEQ. Pooled in the analysis were second doses at about 4 or about 12 weeks. Sequenced by immunoSEQ multiplex PCR; TCRdb stores in-frame clones only, minus some. The table lists 50,000 to 65,000 clones, roughly four fifths of them singletons, with roughly 27% in the top ten. Material: peripheral blood, obtained 28 days after the second AZD1222 dose. This chain links TRBV4-2 with TRBJ1-2; D remains ambiguous. The clonotype originates from an adult who received the AZD1222 COVID-19 vaccine. The CDR3 DNA sequence: TGTGCCAGCAGCCGAGGAGAACAGTCCTATGGCTACACCTTC. Its protein product is CASSRGEQSYGYTF.